The 14 T cell receptor beta chains given below trace back to one sample, sequenced in a study of response to subunit inactivated influenza vaccine (dated by TCRdb to the late 2010s). Receptors were amplified or captured by RT-PCR. Sequencing was carried out with an Illumina HiSeq 2500. TCRdb trimmed the raw reads at Q25, called clones with MiXCR and kept productive beta chains. Each CDR3 protein gets just one entry, which takes the most common genes and DNA from the rows behind it. Within this sample are over 650,000 distinct CDR3 sequences, with approximately 18% of them counted one time only. The ten largest clonotypes hold approximately 10% of the sample. The source material was PBMCs from blood, sampled 5 days after vaccination. The receptors derive from a middle-aged man who received an inactivated influenza vaccine. Donor details come from another sample of the same person, matched by shared clones.

The V gene is TRBV10-3, the J gene TRBJ2-7; maybe TRBD2 (7 bases). CDR1 and CDR2 (germline): ENHRY, SYGVKD. The CDR3 loop spans 14 amino acids. V was shortened by 5 bases and J by 0 bases, with 11 bases between the two germline ends. In nucleotides, the CDR3 is TGTGCCATCAGTCCGGCGGGGGCCTCCTACGAGCAGTACTTC. Amino acids: CAISPAGASYEQYF.

In its sample, this clonotype was seen a few times. The V gene is TRBV27, the J gene TRBJ2-7; a weak D match, TRBD1 (5 bases). The CDR3 covers 15 residues. Per the germline V gene, CDR1 is MNHEY and CDR2 is SMNVEV (reference sequence). Trimming took 5 bases from V and 0 from J, leaving 14 bases between them. CDR3 coding DNA: TGTGCCAGCAGTCCGACAGTGAGGCCCTCCTACGAGCAGTACTTC. Its translation is CASSPTVRPSYEQYF.

In DNA form, the CDR3 reads TGCGCCAGCAGTGAGGGCGGGTGGGGACCACAAGAGACCCAGTACTTC. Its protein product is CASSEGGWGPQETQYF. V is TRBV5-1 and J is TRBJ2-5; possibly TRBD1 or TRBD2 for D (5 bases each). The germline V gene has CDR1 SGHRS and CDR2 YFSETQ. V lost 5 bases and J lost 2, with 19 bases in between. This CDR3 spans 16 amino acids.

A few counts support this clonotype. This chain joins TRBV7-2 and TRBJ2-2; 8 bases line up with TRBD2. The junction had 5 bases not matched to a gene; V was cut back by 3 bases and J by 5 bases. Germline V gives CDR1 SGHTA, CDR2 FQGNSA. This CDR3 is built from 15 residues. CDR3 nucleotides: TGTGCCAGCAGCTTTGCCAGCGGGGGTACCGGGGAGCTGTTTTTT. As protein: CASSFASGGTGELFF.

In this sample, this clonotype turned up a few times. J is TRBJ2-1 and V is TRBV5-1; D is ambiguous. Germline values: CDR1 SGHRS, CDR2 YFSETQ. Between the trimmed V and J ends, which lost 0 bases and 3 bases, there was a span of 10 bases. The CDR3 spans 15 residues. The CDR3 DNA sequence: TGCGCCAGCAGCTTGGCGGGCGGCGACTACAATGAGCAGTTCTTC. It yields the protein CASSLAGGDYNEQFF.

This clonotype was observed many times. The chain has TRBV6-2 or TRBV6-3 and TRBJ2-1; weak D call: TRBD2 (6 bases). The germline CDR1 and CDR2 sequences are MNHEY and SVGEGT. There are 14 residues in the CDR3. Deletions cut 6 bases from V and 9 bases from J, with 18 bases between. The CDR3 here is CASSGWGSEGEQFF. In nucleotides, the CDR3 is TGTGCCAGCAGCGGGTGGGGGTCGGAGGGTGAGCAGTTCTTC.

This clonotype was counted only a few times. The gene calls are TRBV20-1 and TRBJ2-2; 11 positions match TRBD1. The CDR3 is made up of 17 amino acids. Unmatched junction bases numbered 5, after V lost 2 bases and J lost 0 bases. Germline V gene data show CDR1 as DFQATT and CDR2 as SNEGSKA (reference sequence). This CDR3 reads CSARRTGGPANTGELFF. DNA of the CDR3: TGCAGTGCTAGACGGACAGGGGGCCCAGCGAACACCGGGGAGCTGTTTTTT.

In its sample, this clonotype was seen a few times. The rearrangement links TRBV27 to TRBJ2-2; 7 bases line up with TRBD1. The germline V gene has CDR1 MNHEY and CDR2 SMNVEV (reference sequence). J lost 3 bases, V lost 9 bases, and 13 bases had no gene match. The CDR3 runs 16 residues. CDR3 nucleotides: TGTGCCAGTTCAAGGACCGGGACAGCTCACACCGGGGAGCTGTTTTTT. As protein: CASSRTGTAHTGELFF.

This clonotype was detected a few times. The J gene is TRBJ1-3, the V gene TRBV20-1, with D unclear. Germline V gives CDR1 DFQATT, CDR2 SNEGSKA (reference sequence). Between the trimmed V and J ends, which lost 1 base and 4 bases, there was a span of 5 bases. The CDR3 consists of 12 residues. CDR3 in amino acids: CSARAKGNTIYF. CDR3 coding DNA: TGCAGTGCTAGAGCAAAGGGAAACACCATATATTTT.

To note about this clonotype: A read error may account for a junction end that differs from germline. This chain links TRBV12-3 or TRBV12-4 with TRBJ2-1, with D possibly matching TRBD2 (7 bases). The CDR3 extends over 13 amino acids. Written as DNA, the CDR3 is TGTGCCAGCAGCCTGTTAAACTCCGGGGGGCCGGTCTTC. Encoded protein: CASSLLNSGGPVF.

This clonotype occurred many times. V usage is TRBV24-1 and J usage is TRBJ1-2, with TRBD1 as a possible D gene (5 bases). CDR1 and CDR2 (germline): KGHDR, SFDVKD. The CDR3 length is 13 residues. With 4 bases removed from V and 6 bases from J, the gap between germline ends came to 11 bases. The CDR3 spells CATSDLGDDGYTF. CDR3 coding DNA: TGTGCCACCAGTGACCTAGGGGATGATGGCTACACCTTC.

This clonotype occurred a few times. The chain links TRBV6-5 to TRBJ2-1; tentatively, D is TRBD1 (6 bases). CDR1 MNHEY and CDR2 SVGAGI come from the germline V gene. V dropped 7 bases and J dropped 7 bases, with 8 bases sitting between them. This CDR3 contains 11 residues. CDR3 amino acids: CASNTGNEQFF. The CDR3 DNA sequence: TGTGCCAGCAATACAGGGAATGAGCAGTTCTTC.

This chain connects TRBV20-1 to TRBJ1-1; D gene uncertain. The V end was cut by 4 bases, the J end by 7 bases, with 16 bases between. Germline values: CDR1 DFQATT, CDR2 SNEGSKA (reference sequence). The CDR3 sequence is 13 residues long. The CDR3 here is CSATYEGGSEAFF. CDR3 DNA: TGCAGTGCTACTTATGAGGGCGGCAGTGAAGCTTTCTTT.

This sequence joins TRBV9 and TRBJ2-7; 8 bases line up with TRBD1. From germline, CDR1 is SGDLS and CDR2 YYNGEE. V was clipped by 2 bases and J by 10 bases; unmatched bases: 2. This CDR3 region has 11 residues. The CDR3 nucleotides read TGTGCCAGCAGCGTCGACAGGGGACAGTACTTC. It translates to CASSVDRGQYF.